Each of the 14 T cell receptor beta chains below was sequenced from the same sample in a study of T cell repertoires in cytomegalovirus infection. MiXCR was run by TCRdb on the reads, yielding one entry per CDR3 protein. The sample includes about 140,000 distinct CDR3 sequences, about 6% of them seen just once. The material sequenced was PBMCs. These receptors came from a human donor in good health (CMV status not recorded). Some clones in this sample may be carry-over from other donors' samples.

The sample holds many counts of this clonotype. This chain uses TRBV7-2 with TRBJ2-1, with TRBD2 matching 8 bases. The V gene's germline CDR1 is SGHTA and CDR2 FQGNSA. Trimming removed 1 base from V and 7 bases from J; junction bases left unmatched: 6. This CDR3 contains 15 residues. The CDR3 region is CASSLEGTRINEQFF. The CDR3 DNA reads as TGTGCCAGCAGCTTAGAAGGGACTAGGATAAATGAGCAGTTCTTC.

This clonotype was recorded at least ten times. V usage is TRBV7-3 and J usage is TRBJ1-6; D gene uncertain. Trimming shortened V by 1 base and J by 8 bases, and 15 bases separated the two germline ends. The CDR3 is made up of 16 amino acids. CDR1 is SGHTA and CDR2 is FQGTGA in the germline V gene. CDR3 sequence reads: CASSLNGRLTDSPLHF. CDR3 sequence (DNA): TGTGCCAGCAGCTTAAACGGCCGGTTGACGGATTCACCCCTCCACTTT.

This clonotype was detected many times. The chain links TRBV2 to TRBJ1-5; D not resolved. CDR3 size: 18 residues. Germline values: CDR1 SNHLY, CDR2 FYNNEI. Trimming left V 0 bases short and J 0 bases short, with 15 bases between. CDR3 residues: CASSEAPRQTYSNQPQHF. The CDR3 bases are TGTGCCAGCAGTGAAGCGCCACGGCAGACTTATAGCAATCAGCCCCAGCATTTT.

The table lists this clonotype with many counts. The chain recombines TRBV7-2 with TRBJ1-5; unclear D gene. Germline assignment: CDR1 SGHTA and CDR2 FQGNSA. Trimming pared 5 bases from V and 1 base from J, leaving 12 bases between. The CDR3 sequence is 15 residues long. The CDR3 region has the DNA TGTGCCAGCAGCATAGAAGGAGTAAGCAATCAGCCCCAGCATTTT. It codes for CASSIEGVSNQPQHF.

This clonotype was detected a few times. The V gene is TRBV7-4, the J gene TRBJ2-2, with D maybe TRBD1 (6 bases). V lost 4 bases, J lost 2 bases, and 17 bases lay in between. CDR1 is SGHVT and CDR2 is SQSDAQ in the germline V gene. CDR3 length: 17 amino acids. The CDR3 sequence: CASSSPRTRGNTGELFF. CDR3 sequence (DNA): TGTGCCAGCAGCTCCCCCCGGACCAGGGGCAACACCGGGGAGCTGTTTTTT.

The V and J genes are TRBV3-1 and TRBJ2-5; 7 nucleotides match TRBD2. Germline-derived CDR1 and CDR2 are LGHDT and YNNKEL (reference sequence). V was clipped by 8 bases and J by 5 bases; unmatched bases: 5. This CDR3 spans 12 amino acids. The CDR3 coding sequence is TGTGCCAGCTGGGGGGGGGGGGAGACCCAGTACTTC. Protein product: CASWGGGETQYF.

This clonotype occurred many times. CDR3 amino acids: CASSYLGGGEQYF. In DNA form, the CDR3 reads TGTGCCAGCAGTTACCTGGGCGGGGGGGAGCAGTACTTC. This sequence joins TRBV7-2 and TRBJ2-7, with 8 positions matching TRBD2. From germline, CDR1 is SGHTA and CDR2 FQGNSA. The CDR3 extends over 13 amino acids. The V segment lost 6 bases and the J segment 7 bases; nucleotides outside the gene matches: 8.

This clonotype was observed at least ten times. V is TRBV20-1 and J is TRBJ2-7, with D unresolved. V was pared by 6 bases and J by 1 base, with 19 bases between. CDR1 is DFQATT, CDR2 SNEGSKA, per germline (reference sequence). The CDR3 is 15 residues long. The CDR3 here is CSAPTPLSRSYEQYF. DNA of the CDR3: TGCAGTGCGCCCACCCCACTAAGCAGGTCCTACGAGCAGTACTTC.

For this clonotype: A much larger clone is a single base away; this may be a read error. CDR3 in amino acids: CASSLHLGNTAAFF. DNA for the CDR3: TGCGCCAGCAGCCTACACTTAGGGAACACTGCAGCTTTCTTT. This chain links TRBV4-1 with TRBJ1-1; D ambiguous. Germline lookup yields CDR1 MGHRA and CDR2 YSYEKL. The CDR3 sequence is 14 residues long.

This clonotype was seen ten or more times. The chain is built from TRBV29-1 and TRBJ2-5; 7 nucleotides align to TRBD1. Germline CDR1 SQVTM, CDR2 ANQGSEA. V lost 3 bases to trimming and J lost 3 bases; unmatched junction nucleotides: 4. This CDR3 comprises 13 residues. The CDR3, as DNA: TGCAGCGTTGAGTTAGGGACAGAAGAGACCCAGTACTTC. Its translation: CSVELGTEETQYF. Full variable domain (remainder filled in from reference TRBV29-1 and TRBJ2-5): SAVISQKPSRDICQRGTSLTIQCQVDSQVTMMFWYRQQPGQSLTLIATANQGSEATYESGFVIDKFPISRPNLTFSTLTVSNMSPEDSSIYLCSVELGTEETQYFGPGTRLLVL.

This clonotype was counted only a few times. The genes are TRBV27 and TRBJ1-5, with 7 bases identical to TRBD1. Germline loops: CDR1 MNHEY, CDR2 SMNVEV (reference sequence). J gave up 7 bases and V 7 bases, and 10 bases lay outside the gene matches. CDR3 length: 14 amino acids. CDR3 residues: CASKETGASQPQHF. CDR3 nucleotide sequence: TGTGCCAGCAAGGAAACAGGGGCCTCGCAGCCCCAGCATTTT.

This chain links TRBV3-1 with TRBJ1-2; TRBD1 might be the D (6 bases). Deletions cut 1 base from V and 8 bases from J, with 14 bases between. Per the germline V gene, CDR1 is LGHDT and CDR2 is YNNKEL (reference sequence). CDR3 length: 14 amino acids. The CDR3 nucleotides are TGTGCCAGCAGCCAAGGAGGGACATTGGCCGGCTACACCTTC. Protein sequence: CASSQGGTLAGYTF. Complete variable domain (other parts from reference TRBV3-1 and TRBJ1-2): DTAVSQTPKYLVTQMGNDKSIKCEQNLGHDTMYWYKQDSKKFLKIMFSYNNKELIINETVPNRFSPKSPDKAHLNLHINSLELGDSAVYFCASSQGGTLAGYTFGSGTRLTVV.

This clonotype came up a few times. This chain links TRBV14 with TRBJ1-2; 8 bases match TRBD1. With V trimmed by 4 bases and J by 4 bases, 8 bases remained unmatched. Germline lookup yields CDR1 SGHDN and CDR2 FVKESK. This CDR3 spans 15 amino acids. The CDR3 bases are TGTGCCAGCAGCCGGACAGGGCCTATCCTCTATGGCTACACCTTC. It is translated as CASSRTGPILYGYTF.

In its sample, this clonotype was seen many times. V and J are TRBV7-2 and TRBJ2-2; D not resolved. V lost 0 bases, J lost 1 base, and 6 bases lay in between. The germline gives CDR1 SGHTA, CDR2 FQGNSA. This CDR3 contains 15 residues. The CDR3 spells CASSLARVNTGELFF. The CDR3 region has the DNA TGTGCCAGCAGCTTAGCGCGAGTGAACACCGGGGAGCTGTTTTTT.